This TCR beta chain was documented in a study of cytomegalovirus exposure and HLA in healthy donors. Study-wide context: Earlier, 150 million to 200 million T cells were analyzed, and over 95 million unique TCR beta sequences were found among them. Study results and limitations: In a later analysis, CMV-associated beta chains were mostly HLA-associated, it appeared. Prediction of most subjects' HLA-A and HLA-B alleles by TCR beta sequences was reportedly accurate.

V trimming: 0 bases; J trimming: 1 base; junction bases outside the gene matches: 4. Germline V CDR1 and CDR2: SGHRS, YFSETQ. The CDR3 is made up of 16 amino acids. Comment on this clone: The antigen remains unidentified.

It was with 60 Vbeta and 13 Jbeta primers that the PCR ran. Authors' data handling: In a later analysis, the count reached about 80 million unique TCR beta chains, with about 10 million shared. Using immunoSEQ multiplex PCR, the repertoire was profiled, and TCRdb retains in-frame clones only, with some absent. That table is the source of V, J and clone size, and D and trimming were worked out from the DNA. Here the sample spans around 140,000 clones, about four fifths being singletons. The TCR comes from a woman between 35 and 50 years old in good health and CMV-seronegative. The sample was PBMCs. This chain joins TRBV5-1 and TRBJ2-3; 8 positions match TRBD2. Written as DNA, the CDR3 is TGCGCCAGCAGCTTGGCCGGAGCGGGGGGCACAGATACGCAGTATTTT. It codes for CASSLAGAGGTDTQYF. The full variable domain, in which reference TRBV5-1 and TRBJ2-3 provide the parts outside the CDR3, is KAGVTQTPRYLIKTRGQQVTLSCSPISGHRSVSWYQQTPGQGLQFLFEYFSETQRNKGNFPGRFSGRQFSNSRSEMNVSTLELGDSALYLCASSLAGAGGTDTQYFGPGTRLTVL.